One sample yielded the 21 T cell receptor beta chains listed below, sequenced in a study of blood T cell repertoires in COVID-19. Assay used: immunoSEQ multiplex PCR; TCRdb lists only in-frame clones, some missing. The sample gives some 320,000 clones, around nine tenths of which show up once; less than 3.5% is in the top ten. Sequenced: PBMCs or T cells enriched from blood (not recorded which). All receptors come from a woman in her 50s who had been exposed to COVID-19.

This chain connects TRBV29-1 to TRBJ1-4, with 7 bases matching TRBD1. The V gene's germline CDR1 is SQVTM and CDR2 ANQGSEA. The CDR3 runs to 13 residues. V trimming: 8 bases; J trimming: 7 bases; junction bases outside the gene matches: 10. CDR3 DNA sequence: TGCAGCATAAGGGGGCGCGAGAGTGAAAAACTGTTTTTT. Its translation: CSIRGRESEKLFF.

This sequence joins TRBV4-1 and TRBJ1-2; D possibly corresponds to TRBD1 (5 bases). CDR1 and CDR2 from the germline V gene are MGHRA and YSYEKL. The CDR3 length is 15 residues. V lost 0 bases to trimming and J lost 8 bases, with 16 bases between them. CDR3 bases: TGCGCCAGCAGCCAAGAATTCGCCAGGGTCGGCGGCTACACCTTC. It codes for CASSQEFARVGGYTF.

The gene calls are TRBV30 and TRBJ2-3; 9 bases agree with TRBD1. V lost 8 bases to trimming and J lost 6 bases; unmatched junction nucleotides: 9. In germline, CDR1 is GTSNPN, CDR2 SVGIG (reference sequence). The CDR3 runs 13 residues. CDR3 coding DNA: TGTGCCAGTAACAGGGGGCCTGCGGATACGCAGTATTTT. Its protein is CASNRGPADTQYF. The whole variable domain, filled in from reference TRBV30 and TRBJ2-3, reads SQTIHQWPATLVQPVGSPLSLECTVEGTSNPNLYWYRQAAGRGLQLLFYSVGIGQISSEVPQNLSASRPQDRQFILSSKKLLLSDSGFYLCASNRGPADTQYFGPGTRLTVL.

This chain joins TRBV18 and TRBJ2-5, with 11 nucleotides matching TRBD2. The CDR3 contains 16 residues. J gave up 2 bases and V 4 bases, and 6 bases lay outside the gene matches. CDR1 KGHSH and CDR2 LQKENI come from the germline V gene. The CDR3 is CASSQLAGATQETQYF. CDR3 DNA: TGTGCCAGCTCACAACTAGCGGGGGCAACGCAAGAGACCCAGTACTTC.

The chain combines TRBV3-1 (or the pseudogene TRBV3-2) with TRBJ2-1, with 9 bases aligning to TRBD1. The CDR3 sequence is 15 residues long. Looked up from germline, CDR1 is LGHDT and CDR2 is YNNKEL (reference sequence). The J segment lost 3 bases and the V segment lost 5 bases, leaving 5 bases of the junction unmatched. DNA of the CDR3: TGTGCCAGCAGCTCGCGGACAGGGGTCTACAATGAGCAGTTCTTC. Translation gives CASSSRTGVYNEQFF.

This chain connects TRBV7-9 to TRBJ2-1; 11 bases align to TRBD2. Germline loops: CDR1 SEHNR, CDR2 FQNEAQ (reference sequence). CDR3 length equals 15 residues. Trimming at V came to 3 bases and at J to 2 bases, leaving 0 bases not matched to a gene. The CDR3 region has the DNA TGTGCCAGCAGCTTTAGCGGGGGGGCCTACAATGAGCAGTTCTTC. Translating it yields CASSFSGGAYNEQFF.

This chain uses TRBV16 with TRBJ2-7, with D perhaps TRBD2 (6 bases). The CDR3 is 14 residues long. The V gene's germline CDR1 is KGHSY and CDR2 FQNENV. The V gene lost 1 base and the J gene lost 2 bases, with 9 bases spanning the gap. This CDR3 is CASSQWEAPYEQYF. The CDR3 nucleotides are TGTGCCAGCAGCCAATGGGAGGCCCCCTACGAGCAGTACTTC.

V and J are TRBV20-1 and TRBJ2-3, with no clear D. The V end was cut by 7 bases, the J end by 2 bases, with 7 bases between. Germline lookup yields CDR1 DFQATT and CDR2 SNEGSKA (reference sequence). The CDR3 is 11 amino acids. CDR3: CSGRTTDTQYF. The DNA of the CDR3 is TGCAGTGGGAGAACCACAGATACGCAGTATTTT.

In its sample, this clone was seen a few times. The CDR3 DNA follows: TGTGCCAGCAGTTTACCTTGGGCCTCTGGAAACACCATATATTTT. Translating it yields CASSLPWASGNTIYF. The rearrangement uses TRBV28 and TRBJ1-3; no reliable D call. Germline CDR1 reads MDHEN; CDR2 reads SYDVKM. The V gene lost 2 bases and the J gene lost 0 bases, with 8 bases spanning the gap. The CDR3 consists of 15 residues.

The V gene is TRBV15, the J gene TRBJ1-3; no definite D call. The germline gives CDR1 LNHNV, CDR2 YYDKDF (reference sequence). Trimming left V 0 bases short and J 12 bases short, with 9 bases between. CDR3 length equals 12 residues. DNA of the CDR3: TGTGCCACCAGCAGAGAATCCGGGTTCATATATTTT. This sequence encodes CATSRESGFIYF.

The chain has TRBV7-9 and TRBJ2-7, with TRBD1 matching 8 bases. The CDR3 consists of 13 residues. Per the germline V gene, CDR1 is SEHNR and CDR2 is FQNEAQ (reference sequence). The junction had 7 bases not matched to a gene; V was cut back by 7 bases and J by 5 bases. The CDR3 protein is CASTGQGKNEQYF. The CDR3 DNA follows: TGTGCCAGCACCGGACAGGGTAAAAACGAGCAGTACTTC.

The chain couples TRBV25-1 to TRBJ2-1; 9 bases align to TRBD1. V was pared by 4 bases and J by 5 bases, with 6 bases of the junction left unmatched. CDR1 is MGHDK, CDR2 SYGVNS, per germline. The CDR3 is 15 amino acids. The CDR3 protein is CASSGEQGAHNEQFF. The CDR3 DNA reads TGTGCCAGCAGTGGGGAACAGGGGGCCCACAATGAGCAGTTCTTC.

V is TRBV30 and J is TRBJ1-6, with D tentatively TRBD1 (6 bases). With 2 bases removed from V and 4 bases from J, the gap between germline ends came to 12 bases. CDR3 length equals 15 residues. In germline, CDR1 is GTSNPN, CDR2 SVGIG (reference sequence). CDR3 residues: CAWSTGHGYNSPLHF. In DNA form, the CDR3 reads TGTGCCTGGAGTACGGGACACGGTTATAATTCACCCCTCCACTTT.

The table lists this clone with a few counts. Germline and junction disagree at one end, which may indicate a read error. The chain combines TRBV7-7 with TRBJ2-2; tentative D call: TRBD2 (6 bases). Germline values: CDR1 SSHAT, CDR2 FNYEAQ (reference sequence). CDR3 length: 17 residues. The CDR3, as DNA: TGTGCTAGCAGTTTCCGCCCGGCGGGGATAAACACCGGGGAGCTGTTTTTT. The encoded protein is CASSFRPAGINTGELFF.

This chain joins TRBV4-1 and TRBJ2-7, with 9 nucleotides matching TRBD2. The germline CDR1 and CDR2 sequences are MGHRA and YSYEKL. V shed 0 bases and J 9 bases; nucleotides not matched to a gene: 12. The CDR3 is made up of 16 amino acids. The CDR3 sequence: CASSQEGSGGNRRQYF. CDR3 coding DNA: TGCGCCAGCAGCCAAGAAGGTAGCGGGGGCAACAGACGGCAGTACTTC.

This chain links TRBV28 with TRBJ1-4; D uncertain. Germline CDR1 is MDHEN and CDR2 is SYDVKM. V lost 2 bases and J lost 7, with 8 bases in between. This CDR3 is built from 13 residues. The CDR3 nucleotides read TGTGCCAGCAGTTTAGTCGGACTTGAAAAACTGTTTTTT. Translation gives CASSLVGLEKLFF.

The chain is built from TRBV18 and TRBJ2-3, with D hard to call. CDR1 and CDR2 from the germline V gene are KGHSH and LQKENI. This CDR3 comprises 17 residues. The V and J ends lost 2 bases and 3 bases respectively, with 18 bases between them. CDR3 bases: TGTGCCAGCTCACCAATGGCAGTGGTTGGTATAACAGATACGCAGTATTTT. It yields the protein CASSPMAVVGITDTQYF.

The chain carries TRBV13 and TRBJ2-7; D not certain. CDR1 is PRHDT and CDR2 is FYEKMQ in the germline V gene (reference sequence). V lost 1 base and J 0 bases, leaving 4 bases between the germline ends. This CDR3 comprises 13 residues. DNA of the CDR3: TGTGCCAGCAGCTTAGCATTCTCCTACGAGCAGTACTTC. Translation: CASSLAFSYEQYF.

The chain is built from TRBV5-5 and TRBJ2-7; weak D call: TRBD1 (5 bases). The germline V gene encodes CDR1 SGHKS and CDR2 YYEKEE (reference sequence). The CDR3 consists of 16 residues. Trimming shortened V by 3 bases and J by 1 base, and 17 bases separated the two germline ends. The CDR3 is CASSSQAAGSSYEQYF. CDR3 coding DNA: TGTGCCAGCAGCTCTCAGGCGGCAGGGTCGTCCTACGAGCAGTACTTC.

The rearrangement links TRBV30 to TRBJ1-6; weak D call: TRBD1 (6 bases). V was cut by 0 bases and J by 4 bases, with 10 bases left in between. Germline V gene sequence: CDR1 GTSNPN, CDR2 SVGIG (reference sequence). This CDR3 is 15 amino acids long. Here the CDR3 DNA reads TGTGCCTGGAGTGTACAAGGGGGTTATAATTCACCCCTCCACTTT. Translating it yields CAWSVQGGYNSPLHF. The variable domain in full, completed from reference TRBV30 and TRBJ1-6, reads SQTIHQWPATLVQPVGSPLSLECTVEGTSNPNLYWYRQAAGRGLQLLFYSVGIGQISSEVPQNLSASRPQDRQFILSSKKLLLSDSGFYLCAWSVQGGYNSPLHFGNGTRLTVT.

The genes are TRBV27 and TRBJ2-7; 7 bases align to TRBD1. The germline CDR1 and CDR2 sequences are MNHEY and SMNVEV (reference sequence). The CDR3 sequence is 15 residues long. The trim removed 5 bases at V and 6 bases at J, leaving 13 bases unmatched. The CDR3 DNA reads TGTGCCAGCAGTACCGCCCGGACAGGATTCCTCGAGCAGTACTTC. It translates to CASSTARTGFLEQYF.